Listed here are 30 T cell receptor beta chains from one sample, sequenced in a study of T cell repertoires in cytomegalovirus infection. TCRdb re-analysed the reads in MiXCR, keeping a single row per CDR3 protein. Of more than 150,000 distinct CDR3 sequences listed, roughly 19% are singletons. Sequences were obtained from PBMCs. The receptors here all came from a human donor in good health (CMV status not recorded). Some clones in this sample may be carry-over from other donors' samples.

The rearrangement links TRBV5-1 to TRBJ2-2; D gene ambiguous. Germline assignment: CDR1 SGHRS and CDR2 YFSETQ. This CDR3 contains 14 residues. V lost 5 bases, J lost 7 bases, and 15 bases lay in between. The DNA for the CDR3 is TGCGCCAGCAGGCCCGTGCAGTCCGGCGGGGAGCTGTTTTTT. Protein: CASRPVQSGGELFF.

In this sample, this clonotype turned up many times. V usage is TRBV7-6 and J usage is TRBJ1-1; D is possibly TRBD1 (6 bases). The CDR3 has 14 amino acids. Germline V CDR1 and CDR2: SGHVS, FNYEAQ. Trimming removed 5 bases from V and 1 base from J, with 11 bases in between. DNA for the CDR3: TGTGCCAGCAGCCTACTGGGGGCGAACACTGAAGCTTTCTTT. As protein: CASSLLGANTEAFF.

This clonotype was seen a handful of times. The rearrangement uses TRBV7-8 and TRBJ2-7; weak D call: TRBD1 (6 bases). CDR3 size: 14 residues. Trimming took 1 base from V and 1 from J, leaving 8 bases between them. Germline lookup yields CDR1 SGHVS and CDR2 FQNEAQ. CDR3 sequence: CASSLEGQSYEQYF. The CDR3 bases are TGTGCCAGCAGCTTAGAAGGACAGTCCTACGAGCAGTACTTC.

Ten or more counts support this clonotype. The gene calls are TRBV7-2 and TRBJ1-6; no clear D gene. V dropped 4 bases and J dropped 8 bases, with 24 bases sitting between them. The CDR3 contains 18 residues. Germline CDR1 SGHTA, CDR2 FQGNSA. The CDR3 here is CASSSPPGSPLSYSPLHF. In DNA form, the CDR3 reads TGTGCCAGCAGCTCCCCCCCGGGGTCCCCCTTAAGCTATTCACCCCTCCACTTT.

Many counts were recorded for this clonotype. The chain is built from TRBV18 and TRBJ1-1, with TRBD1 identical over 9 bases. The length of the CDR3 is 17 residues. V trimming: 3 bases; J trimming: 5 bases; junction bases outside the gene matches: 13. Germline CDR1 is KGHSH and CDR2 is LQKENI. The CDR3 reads CASSPQIRLDRGTEAFF. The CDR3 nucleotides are TGTGCCAGCTCACCCCAGATTCGCCTGGACAGGGGAACTGAAGCTTTCTTT.

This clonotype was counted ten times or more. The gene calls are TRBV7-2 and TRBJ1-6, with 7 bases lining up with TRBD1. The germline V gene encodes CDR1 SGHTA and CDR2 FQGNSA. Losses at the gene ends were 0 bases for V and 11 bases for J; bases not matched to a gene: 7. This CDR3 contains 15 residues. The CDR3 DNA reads TGTGCCAGCAGCTTAGCGGGGACAGCCCACCCACCCCTCCACTTT. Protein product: CASSLAGTAHPPLHF.

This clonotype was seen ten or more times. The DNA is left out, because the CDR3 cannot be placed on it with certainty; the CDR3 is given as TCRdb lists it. The CDR3 sequence is CASSFGSGGGETQYF. This chain uses TRBV12-3 or TRBV12-4 with TRBJ2-5; the DNA was not compared with TRBD1, the D call given in the table. Counting both end residues, the CDR3 totals 15 amino acids.

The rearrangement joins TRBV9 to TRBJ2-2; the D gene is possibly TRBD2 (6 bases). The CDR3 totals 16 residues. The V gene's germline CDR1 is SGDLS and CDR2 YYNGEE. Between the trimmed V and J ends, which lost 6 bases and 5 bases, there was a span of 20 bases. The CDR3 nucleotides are TGTGCCAGCACGGCCCCTACGGGAGTAGGAACCGGGGAGCTGTTTTTT. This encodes CASTAPTGVGTGELFF.

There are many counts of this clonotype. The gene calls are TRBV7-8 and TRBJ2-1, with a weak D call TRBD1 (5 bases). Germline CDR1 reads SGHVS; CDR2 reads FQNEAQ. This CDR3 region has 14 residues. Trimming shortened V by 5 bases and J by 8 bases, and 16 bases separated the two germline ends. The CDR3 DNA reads TGTGCCAGCAGCCACACCCAGGGTCTCGATGAGCAGTTCTTC. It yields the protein CASSHTQGLDEQFF.

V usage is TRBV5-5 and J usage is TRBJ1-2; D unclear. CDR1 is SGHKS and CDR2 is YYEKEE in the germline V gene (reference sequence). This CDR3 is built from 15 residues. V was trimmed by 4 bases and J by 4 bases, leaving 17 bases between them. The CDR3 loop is CASSQNLMTSYGYTF. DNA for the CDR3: TGTGCCAGCAGCCAGAACCTCATGACGTCCTATGGCTACACCTTC. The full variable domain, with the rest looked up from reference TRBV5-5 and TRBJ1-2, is DAGVTQSPTHLIKTRGQQVTLRCSPISGHKSVSWYQQVLGQGPQFIFQYYEKEERGRGNFPDRFSARQFPNYSSELNVNALLLGDSALYLCASSQNLMTSYGYTFGSGTRLTVV.

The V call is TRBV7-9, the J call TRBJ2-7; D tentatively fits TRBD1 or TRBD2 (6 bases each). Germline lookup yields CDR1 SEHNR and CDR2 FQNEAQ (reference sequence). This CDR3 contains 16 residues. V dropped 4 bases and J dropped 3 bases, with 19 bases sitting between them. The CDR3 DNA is TGTGCCAGCAGCTCCCTAGGAGGGGGTCTTCACTACGAGCAGTACTTC. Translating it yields CASSSLGGGLHYEQYF.

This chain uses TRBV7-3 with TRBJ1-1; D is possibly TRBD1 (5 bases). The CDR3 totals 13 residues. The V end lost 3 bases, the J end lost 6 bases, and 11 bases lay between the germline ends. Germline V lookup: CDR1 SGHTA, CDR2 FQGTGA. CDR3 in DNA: TGTGCCAGCAGCTTCGGGCAGGGTGCTGAAGCTTTCTTT. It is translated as CASSFGQGAEAFF.

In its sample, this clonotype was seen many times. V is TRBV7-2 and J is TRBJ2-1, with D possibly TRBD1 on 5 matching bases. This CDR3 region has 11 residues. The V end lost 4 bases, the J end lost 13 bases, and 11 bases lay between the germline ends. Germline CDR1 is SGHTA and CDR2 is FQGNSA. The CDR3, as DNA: TGTGCCAGCAGCTCCCCTAGGGGACAGTTCTTC. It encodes CASSSPRGQFF.

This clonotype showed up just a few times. This chain's CDR3 is CASSLSSTDSYEQYF. CDR3 bases: TGTGCCAGCAGCTTATCCTCAACGGACTCCTACGAGCAGTACTTC. The chain couples TRBV7-3 to TRBJ2-7, with D uncertain. This CDR3 has 15 residues. The germline gives CDR1 SGHTA, CDR2 FQGTGA. V dropped 2 bases and J dropped 0 bases, with 11 bases sitting between them.

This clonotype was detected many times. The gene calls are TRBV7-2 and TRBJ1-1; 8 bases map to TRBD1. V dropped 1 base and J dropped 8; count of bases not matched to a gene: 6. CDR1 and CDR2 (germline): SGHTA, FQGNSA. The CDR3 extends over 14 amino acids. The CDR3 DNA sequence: TGTGCCAGCAGCTTAGGGACAGGGAATGGAGAAGCTTTCTTT. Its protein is CASSLGTGNGEAFF. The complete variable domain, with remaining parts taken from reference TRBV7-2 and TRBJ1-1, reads GAGVSQSPSNKVTEKGKDVELRCDPISGHTALYWYRQSLGQGLEFLIYFQGNSAPDKSGLPSDRFSAERTGGSVSTLTIQRTQQEDSAVYLCASSLGTGNGEAFFGQGTRLTVV.

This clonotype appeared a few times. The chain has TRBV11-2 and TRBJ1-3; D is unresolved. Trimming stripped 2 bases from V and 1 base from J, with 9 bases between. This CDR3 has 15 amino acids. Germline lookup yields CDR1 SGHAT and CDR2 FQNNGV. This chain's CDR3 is CASSLIGVSGNTIYF. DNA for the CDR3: TGTGCCAGCAGCTTAATTGGGGTTTCTGGAAACACCATATATTTT.

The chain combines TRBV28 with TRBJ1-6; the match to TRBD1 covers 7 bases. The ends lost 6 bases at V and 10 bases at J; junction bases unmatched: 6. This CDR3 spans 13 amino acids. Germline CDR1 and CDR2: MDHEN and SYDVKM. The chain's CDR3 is CASSLGGMSPLHF. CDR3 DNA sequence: TGTGCCAGCAGCTTAGGGGGCATGTCACCCCTCCACTTT.

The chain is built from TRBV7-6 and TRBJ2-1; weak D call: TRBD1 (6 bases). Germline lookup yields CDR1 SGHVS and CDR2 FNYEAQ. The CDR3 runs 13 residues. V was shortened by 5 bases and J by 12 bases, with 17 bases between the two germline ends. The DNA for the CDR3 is TGTGCCAGCAGCAAATCCACAGCACAGGGGCAGTTCTTC. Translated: CASSKSTAQGQFF.

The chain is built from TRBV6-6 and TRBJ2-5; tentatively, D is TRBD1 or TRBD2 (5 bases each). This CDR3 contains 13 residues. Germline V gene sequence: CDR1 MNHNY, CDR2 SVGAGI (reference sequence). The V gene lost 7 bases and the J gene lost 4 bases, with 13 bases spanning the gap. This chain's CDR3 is CASTGLGVETQYF. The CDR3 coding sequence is TGTGCCAGCACCGGGCTGGGGGTAGAGACCCAGTACTTC.

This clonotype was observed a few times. CDR3 DNA sequence: TGTGCCAGCAGCCTATCCCGCGCTGACAGGGGCGGTGGAAACACCATATATTTT. Translated: CASSLSRADRGGGNTIYF. This sequence joins TRBV6-6 and TRBJ1-3, with 8 bases fitting TRBD1. The CDR3 loop spans 18 amino acids. CDR1 is MNHNY and CDR2 is SVGAGI in the germline V gene (reference sequence). After removal of 6 bases from V and 3 bases from J, the junction contained 16 bases not matched to a gene.

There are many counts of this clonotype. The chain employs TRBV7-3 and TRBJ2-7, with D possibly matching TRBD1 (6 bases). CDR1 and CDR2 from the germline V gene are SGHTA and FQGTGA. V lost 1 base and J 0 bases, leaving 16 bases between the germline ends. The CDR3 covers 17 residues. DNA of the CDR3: TGTGCCAGCAGCTTAATGGGTGGACAGCTGATCTCCTACGAGCAGTACTTC. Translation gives CASSLMGGQLISYEQYF.

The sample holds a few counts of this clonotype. DNA of the CDR3: TGCAGCGTTGAATGGTTGGGACACTACGAGCAGTACTTC. Amino acid sequence: CSVEWLGHYEQYF. V gene TRBV29-1 combines with J gene TRBJ2-7; TRBD1 is a possible D gene (6 bases). The CDR3 is 13 amino acids. Germline CDR1 is SQVTM and CDR2 is ANQGSEA. Trimming cost V 2 bases and J 3 bases, with 11 bases left between them.

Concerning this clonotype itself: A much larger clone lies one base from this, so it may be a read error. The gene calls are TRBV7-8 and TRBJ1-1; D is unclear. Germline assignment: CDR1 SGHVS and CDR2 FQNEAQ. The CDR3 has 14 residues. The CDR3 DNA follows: TGTACCAGCAGCGTAAAGAGGGTGGGCACTGAAGCTTTCTTT. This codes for CTSSVKRVGTEAFF.

CDR3: CATSRDAVTGELFF. The CDR3 coding sequence is TGTGCCACCAGCAGAGATGCCGTCACCGGGGAGCTGTTTTTT. The chain links TRBV15 to TRBJ2-2, with D hard to call. Deletions cut 0 bases from V and 4 bases from J, with 6 bases between. The germline gives CDR1 LNHNV, CDR2 YYDKDF (reference sequence). The CDR3 has 14 amino acids.

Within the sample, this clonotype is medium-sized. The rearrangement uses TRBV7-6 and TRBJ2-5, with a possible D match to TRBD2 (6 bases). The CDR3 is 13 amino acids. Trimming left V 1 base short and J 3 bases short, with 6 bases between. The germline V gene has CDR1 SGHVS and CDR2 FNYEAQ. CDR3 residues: CASSLGGEETQYF. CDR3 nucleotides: TGTGCCAGCAGCTTAGGCGGGGAAGAGACCCAGTACTTC.

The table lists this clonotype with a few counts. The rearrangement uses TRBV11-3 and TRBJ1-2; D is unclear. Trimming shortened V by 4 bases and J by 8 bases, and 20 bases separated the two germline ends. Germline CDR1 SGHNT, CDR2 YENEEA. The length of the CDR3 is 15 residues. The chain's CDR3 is CASSSARSPSRGYTF. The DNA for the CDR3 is TGTGCCAGCAGCTCGGCGAGGTCGCCAAGCCGAGGCTACACCTTC.

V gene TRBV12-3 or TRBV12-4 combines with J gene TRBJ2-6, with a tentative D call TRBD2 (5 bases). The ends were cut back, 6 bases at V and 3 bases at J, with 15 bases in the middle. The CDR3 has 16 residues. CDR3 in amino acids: CASSSPTGVGANVLTF. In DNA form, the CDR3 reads TGTGCCAGCAGCTCACCGACCGGGGTTGGGGCCAACGTCCTGACTTTC.

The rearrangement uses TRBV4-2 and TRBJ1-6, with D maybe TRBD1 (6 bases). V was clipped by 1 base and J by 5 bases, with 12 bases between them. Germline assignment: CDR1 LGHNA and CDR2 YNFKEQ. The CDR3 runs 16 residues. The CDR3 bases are TGTGCCAGCAGCCAAGGGACAGCAAAAAATAATTCACCCCTCCACTTT. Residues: CASSQGTAKNNSPLHF.

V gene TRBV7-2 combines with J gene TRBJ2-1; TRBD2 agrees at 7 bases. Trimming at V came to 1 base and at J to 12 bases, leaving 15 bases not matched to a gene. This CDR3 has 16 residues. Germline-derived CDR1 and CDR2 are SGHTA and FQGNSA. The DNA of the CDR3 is TGTGCCAGCAGCTTAGAACTAGCGCGGGGGAATCGCCCGCAGTTCTTC. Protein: CASSLELARGNRPQFF.

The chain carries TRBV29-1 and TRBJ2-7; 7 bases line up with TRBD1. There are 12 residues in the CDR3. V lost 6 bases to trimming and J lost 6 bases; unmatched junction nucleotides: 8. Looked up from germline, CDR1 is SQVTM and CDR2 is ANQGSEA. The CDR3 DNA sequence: TGCAGCGTAGGACAGGCAACGGGCGAGCAGTACTTC. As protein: CSVGQATGEQYF.